This is a list of T cell receptor beta chains from one sample in a study of T cell responses to AZD1222 COVID-19 vaccine. Profiling relied on immunoSEQ multiplex PCR, and the TCRdb table lists in-frame clones only, not all of them. Of about 82,000 clones listed, roughly 90% are singletons. Sample: peripheral blood, taken on day 0 of AZD1222 vaccination. These receptors were taken from an adult in good health. The CDR3 runs from the conserved cysteine through the conserved F or W. The D gene is left open where the match is weak. Size values are once, few and many counts, or a class for expanded clones, and some rows have none.

size: NA; D: NA; V: TRBV5-4; J: TRBJ1-3; CDR3: CASSPGGLGNTIYF; DNA: TGTGCCAGCAGCCCGGGTGGGCTAGGAAACACCATATATTTT
size: NA; D: NA; V: TRBV7-2; J: TRBJ1-3; CDR3: CASSLGQTPGNTIYF; DNA: TGTGCCAGCAGCTTAGGCCAGACCCCTGGAAACACCATATATTTT
size: NA; D: TRBD1; V: TRBV5-1; J: TRBJ2-5; CDR3: CASSSRGQGETQYF; DNA: TGCGCCAGCAGCTCCAGGGGGCAGGGTGAGACCCAGTACTTC
size: NA; D: NA; V: TRBV3-1/TRBV3-2; J: TRBJ2-5; CDR3: CASSQGNGKQETQYF; DNA: TGTGCCAGCAGCCAAGGAAACGGAAAGCAAGAGACCCAGTACTTC
size: NA; D: NA; V: TRBV5-5; J: TRBJ2-6; CDR3: CASSLEGTGANVLTF; DNA: TGTGCCAGCAGCTTGGAAGGGACTGGGGCCAACGTCCTGACTTTC
size: NA; D: NA; V: TRBV11-2; J: TRBJ2-1; CDR3: CASSRLRDPLWQFF; DNA: TGTGCCAGCAGCCGACTCCGGGACCCCTTATGGCAGTTCTTC
size: NA; D: TRBD1; V: TRBV28; J: TRBJ1-2; CDR3: CASSSSDRGPRNYGYTF; DNA: TGTGCCAGCAGTTCATCGGACAGGGGGCCGAGGAACTATGGCTACACCTTC
size: NA; D: NA; V: TRBV6-1; J: TRBJ2-5; CDR3: CASSDFEWSGTQYF; DNA: TGTGCCAGCAGTGATTTCGAGTGGTCCGGGACCCAGTACTTC
size: NA; D: NA; V: TRBV7-2; J: TRBJ2-7; CDR3: CASSLVARTHYEQYF; DNA: TGTGCCAGCAGCTTAGTAGCCCGGACTCACTACGAGCAGTACTTC
size: NA; D: NA; V: TRBV27; J: TRBJ2-7; CDR3: CASSTHPQGDYEQYF; DNA: TGTGCCAGCAGTACTCACCCACAGGGAGACTACGAGCAGTACTTC
size: NA; D: TRBD1; V: TRBV7-2; J: TRBJ2-3; CDR3: CASSPGTGPPGTDTQYF; DNA: TGTGCCAGCAGCCCGGGGACAGGGCCTCCTGGAACAGATACGCAGTATTTT
size: NA; D: NA; V: TRBV24-1; J: TRBJ2-2; CDR3: CATSDLREGATGELFF; DNA: TGTGCCACCAGTGATCTCAGGGAGGGGGCGACCGGGGAGCTGTTTTTT
size: few; D: NA; V: TRBV19; J: TRBJ2-1; CDR3: CPSSIDQSTGGGGEQFF; DNA: TGTCCCAGTAGTATAGATCAATCGACAGGAGGGGGGGGTGAGCAGTTCTTC
size: NA; D: NA; V: TRBV21-1; J: TRBJ1-1; CDR3: CASTKRTAEAFF; DNA: TGTGCCAGCACCAAAAGGACAGCCGAAGCTTTCTTT
size: NA; D: NA; V: TRBV6-6; J: TRBJ2-7; CDR3: CASSLAAWSYEQYF; DNA: TGTGCCAGCTCCCTGGCGGCCTGGTCCTACGAGCAGTACTTC
size: NA; D: NA; V: TRBV19; J: TRBJ2-1; CDR3: CPSSIHLSTGGGGEQFF; DNA: TGTCCCAGTAGTATACATCTATCGACCGGAGGGGGGGGTGAGCAGTTCTTC
size: NA; D: NA; V: TRBV7-2; J: TRBJ2-7; CDR3: CASSLGPGSSYEQYF; DNA: TGTGCCAGCAGCTTAGGTCCGGGGTCCTCCTACGAGCAGTACTTC
size: once; D: NA; V: TRBV28; J: TRBJ1-2; CDR3: CASSLGLYSYGYTF; DNA: TGTGCCAGCAGTTTAGGACTGTACAGCTATGGCTACACCTTC
size: NA; D: NA; V: TRBV28; J: TRBJ2-7; CDR3: CASSPRDSLSYEQYF; DNA: TGTGCCAGCAGTCCCCGGGACTCCCTCTCCTACGAGCAGTACTTC
size: NA; D: NA; V: TRBV7-9; J: TRBJ2-2; CDR3: CASSFPANTGELFF; DNA: TGTGCCAGCAGCTTCCCAGCGAACACCGGGGAGCTGTTTTTT
size: NA; D: TRBD1; V: TRBV7-9; J: TRBJ1-4; CDR3: CASSRGDRGPNEKLFF; DNA: TGTGCCAGCAGCCGAGGAGACAGGGGACCTAATGAAAAACTGTTTTTT
size: few; D: NA; V: TRBV11-2; J: TRBJ1-2; CDR3: CASTPVGRTDGYTF; DNA: TGTGCCAGCACCCCAGTGGGAAGGACAGATGGCTACACCTTC
size: NA; D: NA; V: TRBV7-6; J: TRBJ2-1; CDR3: CASSPGDSNNEQFF; DNA: TGTGCCAGCAGCCCAGGGGACTCCAACAATGAGCAGTTCTTC
size: NA; D: NA; V: TRBV6-6; J: TRBJ1-3; CDR3: CASSRGRAGQSSGNTIYF; DNA: TGTGCCAGCAGTCGAGGAAGGGCTGGTCAGAGCTCTGGAAACACCATATATTTT
size: NA; D: NA; V: TRBV5-1; J: TRBJ2-2; CDR3: CASSLGGGNTGELFF; DNA: TGCGCCAGCAGCTTGGGCGGTGGGAACACCGGGGAGCTGTTTTTT
size: NA; D: NA; V: TRBV18; J: TRBJ1-6; CDR3: CASSKDSPNSPLHF; DNA: TGTGCCAGCTCGAAGGACAGCCCAAATTCACCCCTCCACTTT
size: NA; D: NA; V: TRBV9; J: TRBJ1-3; CDR3: CASSSRPGAGNTIYF; DNA: TGTGCCAGCAGCTCCCGCCCAGGGGCCGGAAACACCATATATTTT
size: NA; D: NA; V: TRBV19; J: TRBJ2-7; CDR3: CASSPTGNEQYF; DNA: TGTGCCAGTAGTCCTACAGGGAACGAGCAGTACTTC
size: NA; D: TRBD1; V: TRBV4-2; J: TRBJ1-4; CDR3: CASSQGRGEEKLFF; DNA: TGTGCCAGCAGCCAGGGCAGGGGGGAAGAAAAACTGTTTTTT
size: NA; D: NA; V: TRBV27; J: TRBJ1-1; CDR3: CASSLSRPNTEAFF; DNA: TGTGCCAGCAGTTTATCGAGACCGAACACTGAAGCTTTCTTT
size: NA; D: TRBD1; V: TRBV6-5; J: TRBJ2-2; CDR3: CATSETGGRWELFF; DNA: TGTGCCACATCAGAGACAGGGGGCCGTTGGGAGCTGTTTTTT
size: NA; D: NA; V: TRBV11-3; J: TRBJ2-2; CDR3: CASSFRHTGELFF; DNA: TGTGCCAGCAGCTTCCGACATACCGGGGAGCTGTTTTTT
size: NA; D: TRBD1; V: TRBV29-1; J: TRBJ1-4; CDR3: CSVRTGENEKLFF; DNA: TGCAGCGTTCGGACAGGAGAAAATGAAAAACTGTTTTTT
size: NA; D: NA; V: TRBV7-2; J: TRBJ2-5; CDR3: CASSLFKETQYF; DNA: TGTGCCAGCAGCTTATTTAAGGAGACCCAGTACTTC
size: NA; D: TRBD1; V: TRBV28; J: TRBJ2-7; CDR3: CASSPTGAGVFYEQYF; DNA: TGTGCCAGCAGTCCCACAGGGGCTGGGGTTTTCTACGAGCAGTACTTC
size: few; D: NA; V: TRBV4-3; J: TRBJ2-2; CDR3: CASSRGRNTGELFF; DNA: TGCGCCAGCAGCCGGGGGAGGAACACCGGGGAGCTGTTTTTT
size: NA; D: TRBD1; V: TRBV4-3; J: TRBJ2-3; CDR3: CASSQVPGQVRPDTQYF; DNA: TGCGCCAGCAGCCAAGTTCCGGGACAGGTAAGACCAGATACGCAGTATTTT
size: NA; D: TRBD1; V: TRBV5-4; J: TRBJ2-5; CDR3: CASSSGTGGEVETQYF; DNA: TGTGCCAGCAGCTCCGGGACAGGAGGGGAGGTTGAGACCCAGTACTTC
size: NA; D: TRBD1; V: TRBV7-2; J: TRBJ1-2; CDR3: CASSSQGASYGYTF; DNA: TGTGCCAGCAGCTCTCAGGGGGCCAGCTATGGCTACACCTTC
size: NA; D: NA; V: TRBV5-4; J: TRBJ2-2; CDR3: CASSVNRAANTGELFF; DNA: TGTGCCAGCAGCGTCAACAGGGCCGCGAACACCGGGGAGCTGTTTTTT